A selection of T cell receptor beta chains follows, all from one sample in a study of blood T cell repertoires in COVID-19. Measured with immunoSEQ multiplex PCR; TCRdb has only the in-frame clones, and not every one. The sample records about 370,000 clones, around 89% being singletons. Input material: peripheral blood. The receptors originated from a woman in her twenties or thirties with COVID-19, enrolled during active disease. Both conserved end residues are part of each CDR3. Fields, in order: J gene, V gene, CDR3 protein.

j_gene: TRBJ1-6; v_gene: TRBV28; CDR3aa: CASSSRHSYNSPLHF
j_gene: TRBJ1-1; v_gene: TRBV5-6; CDR3aa: CASSLGGALNTEAFF
j_gene: TRBJ2-1; v_gene: TRBV3-1/TRBV3-2; CDR3aa: CASSQARGPLAGGASSYNEQFF
j_gene: TRBJ1-2; v_gene: TRBV20-1; CDR3aa: CSASVWFSGGEDGYTF
j_gene: TRBJ2-2; v_gene: TRBV24-1; CDR3aa: CATASGGELFF
j_gene: TRBJ1-6; v_gene: TRBV30; CDR3aa: CAWSQRDRSYSPLHF
j_gene: TRBJ2-5; v_gene: TRBV10-1; CDR3aa: CASSDGGTEETQYF
j_gene: TRBJ1-3; v_gene: TRBV6-4; CDR3aa: CAGRIQGSSGNTIYF
j_gene: TRBJ2-5; v_gene: TRBV5-1; CDR3aa: CASSLVRTDQETQYF
j_gene: TRBJ2-1; v_gene: TRBV7-6; CDR3aa: CASSSPLAGPRNEQFF
j_gene: TRBJ2-1; v_gene: TRBV9; CDR3aa: CASSPLGLAGGTYNEQFF
j_gene: TRBJ2-3; v_gene: TRBV28; CDR3aa: CASSPPEFTDTQYF
j_gene: TRBJ1-4; v_gene: TRBV10-3; CDR3aa: CAIRPGQGSATNEKLFF
j_gene: TRBJ2-3; v_gene: TRBV27; CDR3aa: CASSLEGTSGGYTDTQYF
j_gene: TRBJ1-1; v_gene: TRBV4-3; CDR3aa: CASSQEVRGRTEAFF
j_gene: TRBJ1-3; v_gene: TRBV19; CDR3aa: CASSISDFSGNTIYF
j_gene: TRBJ1-3; v_gene: TRBV5-5; CDR3aa: CASSLPQERQRNTIYF
j_gene: TRBJ1-2; v_gene: TRBV19; CDR3aa: CASSMRGPGYGYTF
j_gene: TRBJ2-3; v_gene: TRBV5-1; CDR3aa: CASSTATGRLDTQYF
j_gene: TRBJ2-3; v_gene: TRBV7-2; CDR3aa: CASSRQGADTQYF
j_gene: TRBJ2-1; v_gene: TRBV4-1; CDR3aa: CASSQGPSGGAGDEQFF
j_gene: TRBJ1-3; v_gene: TRBV24-1; CDR3aa: CAHTFDRRSGNTIYF
j_gene: TRBJ1-1; v_gene: TRBV15; CDR3aa: CATSRDRRRDIVGFF
j_gene: TRBJ2-1; v_gene: TRBV4-3; CDR3aa: CASSQDQGSSYNEQFF
j_gene: TRBJ2-3; v_gene: TRBV12-3/TRBV12-4; CDR3aa: CASSPRDTQYF
j_gene: TRBJ2-1; v_gene: TRBV9; CDR3aa: CASSVWGGRNEQFF
j_gene: TRBJ2-5; v_gene: TRBV3-1/TRBV3-2; CDR3aa: CASSLLAGTVKETQYF
j_gene: TRBJ1-6; v_gene: TRBV6-5; CDR3aa: CASSPTGTGNSPLHF
j_gene: TRBJ1-2; v_gene: TRBV12-3/TRBV12-4; CDR3aa: CASSLRYDYGYTF
j_gene: TRBJ2-3; v_gene: TRBV15; CDR3aa: CATSSVGTSGVRADTQYF
j_gene: TRBJ1-1; v_gene: TRBV19; CDR3aa: CASRTGQGSRSTEAFF
j_gene: TRBJ2-5; v_gene: TRBV2; CDR3aa: CASSVIPGPQETQYF
j_gene: TRBJ1-1; v_gene: TRBV5-1; CDR3aa: CASGRTDRPEAFF
j_gene: TRBJ1-1; v_gene: TRBV6-2/TRBV6-3; CDR3aa: CASSKDRGHTEAFF
j_gene: TRBJ2-2; v_gene: TRBV4-2; CDR3aa: CASSRHLAGGNTGELFF
j_gene: TRBJ2-7; v_gene: TRBV11-2; CDR3aa: CASSLYRPSGPYEQYF
j_gene: TRBJ1-5; v_gene: TRBV27; CDR3aa: CASSLGHGGQPQHF
j_gene: TRBJ2-5; v_gene: TRBV13; CDR3aa: CASSFDRREETQYF
j_gene: TRBJ2-3; v_gene: TRBV14; CDR3aa: CASSQGPGGMRAQYF
j_gene: TRBJ2-2; v_gene: TRBV5-1; CDR3aa: CASSLIAGGNTGELFF
j_gene: TRBJ2-5; v_gene: TRBV7-2; CDR3aa: CASHGSGLASGTQYF